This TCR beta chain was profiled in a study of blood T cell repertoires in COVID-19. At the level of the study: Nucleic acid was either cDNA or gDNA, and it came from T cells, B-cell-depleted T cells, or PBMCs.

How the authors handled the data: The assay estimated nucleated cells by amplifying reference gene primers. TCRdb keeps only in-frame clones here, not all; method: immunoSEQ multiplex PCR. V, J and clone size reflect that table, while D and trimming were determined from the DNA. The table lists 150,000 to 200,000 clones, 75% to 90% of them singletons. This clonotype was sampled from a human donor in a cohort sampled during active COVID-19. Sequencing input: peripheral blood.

CDR3 bases: TGTGCCACCCGGGAGGGAGGGAATTCACCCCTCCACTTT. Protein: CATREGGNSPLHF. J is TRBJ1-6 and V is TRBV6-5, with D hard to call. Trimming shortened V by 10 bases and J by 7 bases, and 14 bases separated the two germline ends. This CDR3 contains 13 residues. Germline CDR1 and CDR2: MNHEY and SVGAGI.